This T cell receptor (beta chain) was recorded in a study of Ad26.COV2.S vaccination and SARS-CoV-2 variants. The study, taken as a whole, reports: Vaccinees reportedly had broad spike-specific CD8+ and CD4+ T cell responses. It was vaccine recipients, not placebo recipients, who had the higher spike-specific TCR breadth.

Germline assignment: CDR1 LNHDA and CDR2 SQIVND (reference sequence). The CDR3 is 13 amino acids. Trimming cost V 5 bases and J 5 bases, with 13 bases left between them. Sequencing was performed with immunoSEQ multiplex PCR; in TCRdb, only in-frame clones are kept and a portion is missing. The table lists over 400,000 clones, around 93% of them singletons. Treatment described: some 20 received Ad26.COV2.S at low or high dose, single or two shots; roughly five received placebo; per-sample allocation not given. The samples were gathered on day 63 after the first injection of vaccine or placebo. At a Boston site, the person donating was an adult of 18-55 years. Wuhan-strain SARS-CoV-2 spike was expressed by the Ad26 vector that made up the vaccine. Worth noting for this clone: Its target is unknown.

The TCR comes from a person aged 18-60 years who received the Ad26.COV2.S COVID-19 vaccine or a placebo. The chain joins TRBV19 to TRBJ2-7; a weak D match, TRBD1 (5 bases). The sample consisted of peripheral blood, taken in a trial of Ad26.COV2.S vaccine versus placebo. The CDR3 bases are TGTGCCAGTAGTGCCAGGGAATTCAACGAGCAGTACTTC. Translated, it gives CASSAREFNEQYF.